This entry features one T cell receptor (beta chain) sequence. Version v3.0 of the immunoSEQ assay was performed at survey level. The repertoire was sequenced with immunoSEQ multiplex PCR; TCRdb's copy has only in-frame clones and lacks some. The sample shows 30,000 to 35,000 clones, about four fifths of them seen only once. This entry is derived from a study of long-term antiretroviral therapy in people with HIV. Germline V CDR1 and CDR2: KGHSH, LQKENI. The CDR3 totals 13 residues. The V gene lost 2 bases and the J gene lost 8 bases, with 12 bases spanning the gap. This specimen was unsorted PBMCs, taken 0.4 years before starting antiretroviral therapy. The TCR was taken from a man aged 18 to 30 with HIV. The chain carries TRBV18 and TRBJ1-2; D gene unclear. CDR3 sequence reads: CASSPGSSGGYTF. CDR3 nucleotide sequence: TGTGCCAGCTCACCAGGTTCTTCGGGAGGCTACACCTTC.